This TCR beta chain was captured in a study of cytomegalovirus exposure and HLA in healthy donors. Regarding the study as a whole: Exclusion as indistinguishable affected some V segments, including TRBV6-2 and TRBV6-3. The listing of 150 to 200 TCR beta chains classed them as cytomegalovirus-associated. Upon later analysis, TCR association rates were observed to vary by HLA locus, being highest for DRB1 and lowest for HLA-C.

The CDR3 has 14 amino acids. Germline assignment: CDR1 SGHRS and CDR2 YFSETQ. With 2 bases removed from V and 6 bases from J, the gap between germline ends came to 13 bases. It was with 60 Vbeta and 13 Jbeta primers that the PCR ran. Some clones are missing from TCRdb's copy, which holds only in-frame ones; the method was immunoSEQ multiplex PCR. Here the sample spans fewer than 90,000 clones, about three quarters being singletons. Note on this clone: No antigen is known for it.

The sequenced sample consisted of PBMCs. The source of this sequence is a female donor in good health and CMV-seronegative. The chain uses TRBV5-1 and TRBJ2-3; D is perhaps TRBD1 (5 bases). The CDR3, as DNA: TGCGCCAGCAGCTTAGGGGATCAGGCGGATACGCAGTATTTT. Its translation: CASSLGDQADTQYF.